The rows below give T cell receptor beta chains drawn from one sample of a study of blood T cell repertoires in COVID-19. The method was immunoSEQ multiplex PCR; TCRdb's version includes in-frame clones alone and lacks a portion of them. In the table there are 160,000 or so clones, 75% to 85% of which are singletons. The sequenced material came from PBMCs or T cells enriched from blood (not recorded which). The receptors shown here come from a man aged 50-59 years who had recovered from COVID-19. Each CDR3 is given with its conserved first and last residue. A D gene is named only where the DNA matches it firmly. A row's size may be missing; if present it is once, few, many or a size class.

j_call v_call d_call clone_size cdr3_nt cdr3_aa
TRBJ1-4 TRBV7-2 NA few TGTGCCAGCAGCTTACAGTATGGGGGCAGACCCAATGAAAAACTGTTTTTT CASSLQYGGRPNEKLFF
TRBJ2-3 TRBV2 TRBD2 NA TGTGCCAGCACCCGACTAGCGGGGACGACCACAGATACGCAGTATTTT CASTRLAGTTTDTQYF
TRBJ2-6 TRBV19 TRBD1 NA TGTGCCAGTAGTATCGGGACAGGCCTCTCTGGGGCCAACGTCCTGACTTTC CASSIGTGLSGANVLTF
TRBJ2-5 TRBV19 NA NA TGTGCCAGTAGTCCGACCGGACAGATTCAAGAGACCCAGTACTTC CASSPTGQIQETQYF
TRBJ2-7 TRBV18 TRBD2 NA TGTGCCAGCTCACCAATGGGGCGGGGGGCCGCGTACGAGCAGTACTTC CASSPMGRGAAYEQYF
TRBJ2-1 TRBV2 TRBD1 NA TGTGCCAGCAGTGAAATCCAGGGGGCCTACAATGAGCAGTTCTTC CASSEIQGAYNEQFF
TRBJ1-4 TRBV30 NA few TGTGCCTGGAGTGTCGGGCAGGGAGGTGAAAAACTGTTTTTT CAWSVGQGGEKLFF
TRBJ2-7 TRBV10-3 TRBD1 NA TGTGCCATCAGTGAGGCAGGGGGCCGAAACGAGCAGTACTTC CAISEAGGRNEQYF
TRBJ1-2 TRBV3-1/TRBV3-2 NA once TGTGCCAGCAGCCACAACGTCCCAGCTAACTATGGCTACACCTTC CASSHNVPANYGYTF
TRBJ1-2 TRBV3-1/TRBV3-2 NA NA TGTGCCAGCAGCCAAGAATCACCCGGAGATGGCTACACCTTC CASSQESPGDGYTF
TRBJ1-2 TRBV25-1 NA NA TGTGCCAGCAGTGACCCGGGAGCCCTAACCACCTATGGCTACACCTTC CASSDPGALTTYGYTF
TRBJ2-1 TRBV19 TRBD2 NA TGTGCCAGTAGTCGAAGCGGGGGCGCCTACAATGAGCAGTTCTTC CASSRSGGAYNEQFF
TRBJ1-2 TRBV4-1 NA NA TGCGCCAGCAGCCAAGCCTCGACAGTTAACTATGGCTACACCTTC CASSQASTVNYGYTF
TRBJ2-7 TRBV11-2 TRBD2 NA TGTGCCAGCAGCTTTATCGGGGGGAAAACCCACGAGCAGTACTTC CASSFIGGKTHEQYF
TRBJ2-7 TRBV30 NA NA TGTGCCTGGAGTGTTGTTGGCGGCTCCTACGAGCAGTACTTC CAWSVVGGSYEQYF
TRBJ1-2 TRBV5-1 NA NA TGCGCCAGCAGCTTGATCAGGGGCGAATATGGCTACACCTTC CASSLIRGEYGYTF
TRBJ1-4 TRBV5-1 TRBD1 once TGCGCCAGCAGTCGGACAGGACTTGCAACTAATGAAAAACTGTTTTTT CASSRTGLATNEKLFF
TRBJ1-3 TRBV3-1/TRBV3-2 NA NA TGTGCCAGCAGCCTCGGGGGAGGCTCTGGAAACACCATATATTTT CASSLGGGSGNTIYF
TRBJ2-7 TRBV4-1 TRBD1 NA TGCGCCAGCAGCCTTACAGGGGACGAGCAGTACTTC CASSLTGDEQYF
TRBJ2-2 TRBV5-1 TRBD1 NA TGCGCCAGCAGCTGGGGGGGACAGGGGACCACCGGGGAGCTGTTTTTT CASSWGGQGTTGELFF
TRBJ1-4 TRBV29-1 NA NA TGCAGCGTTGCAGGGGAAGCGGAAAAACTGTTTTTT CSVAGEAEKLFF
TRBJ2-3 TRBV11-3 NA NA TGTGCCAGCAGCTTTAGCTCGGGGGCAGATACGCAGTATTTT CASSFSSGADTQYF
TRBJ2-7 TRBV12-3/TRBV12-4 TRBD1 NA TGTGCCAGCAATACAGGGGCCTACGAGCAGTACTTC CASNTGAYEQYF
TRBJ2-5 TRBV9 TRBD2 NA TGTGCCAGCAGCCCTTGGGGGGGTGGAGAGACCCAGTACTTC CASSPWGGGETQYF
TRBJ2-7 TRBV15 TRBD1 once TGTGCCACCAGCCGGACAGGGAGTTACGTCGAGCAGTACTTC CATSRTGSYVEQYF
TRBJ2-6 TRBV7-8 TRBD2 NA TGTGCCAGCACCTTCGGGGGGTACTCTGGGGCCAACGTCCTGACTTTC CASTFGGYSGANVLTF
TRBJ2-4 TRBV5-4 TRBD2 NA TGTGCCAGCAGCTTTACTAGCGGGGAGAGAAACATTCAGTACTTC CASSFTSGERNIQYF
TRBJ2-2 TRBV4-1 TRBD1 few TGCGCCAGCAGCCACGAGGACAGGGTCACCGGGGAGCTGTTTTTT CASSHEDRVTGELFF
TRBJ2-3 TRBV3-1/TRBV3-2 NA NA TGTGCCAGCAGTTCGGCGCCTAGAACAGATACGCAGTATTTT CASSSAPRTDTQYF
TRBJ1-5 TRBV2 NA NA TGTGCCAGCAGTAAAATTCAGCTGGACAGTAGCAATCAGCCCCAGCATTTT CASSKIQLDSSNQPQHF
TRBJ1-1 TRBV9 TRBD1 NA TGTGCCAGCAGCGTAGGGGGGACAGGGGTAACTGAAGCTTTCTTT CASSVGGTGVTEAFF
TRBJ1-6 TRBV7-6 TRBD1 few TGTGCCAGCAGCTTACGACAGGGTAATTCACCCCTCCACTTT CASSLRQGNSPLHF
TRBJ1-3 TRBV19 TRBD1 NA TGTGCCAGTAGTATTGGGACAGGGACTGGAAACACCATATATTTT CASSIGTGTGNTIYF
TRBJ2-7 TRBV18 NA NA TGTGCCAGCTCCCAAACAGACTCCTACGAGCAGTACTTC CASSQTDSYEQYF
TRBJ1-5 TRBV19 TRBD1 NA TGTGCCAGTAGTTCGGACAGGGGAAGCAATCAGCCCCAGCATTTT CASSSDRGSNQPQHF
TRBJ2-7 TRBV19 NA NA TGTGCCAGTAGTATGTTCTACGACAGCTCCTACGAGCAGTACTTC CASSMFYDSSYEQYF
TRBJ1-2 TRBV19 NA NA TGTGCCAGTAGTATACAGGGGCTTAACTATGGCTACACCTTC CASSIQGLNYGYTF
TRBJ1-5 TRBV30 TRBD1 NA TGTGCCTGGAATCAGGACAGGGGAAGTCAGCCCCAGCATTTT CAWNQDRGSQPQHF
TRBJ1-1 TRBV4-1 TRBD1 NA TGCGCCAGCAGCCGGACAGGGAACACTGAAGCTTTCTTT CASSRTGNTEAFF
TRBJ1-3 TRBV10-2 TRBD1 NA TGCGCCAGCAGTGGGATGTCGAGACAGGGAGGAAACACCATATATTTT CASSGMSRQGGNTIYF
TRBJ1-5 TRBV24-1 NA few TGTGCCACTAGAGATGGACAATCCAATCAGCCCCAGCATTTT CATRDGQSNQPQHF
TRBJ2-2 TRBV5-1 NA NA TGCGCCAGCAGCGAAGGGGCGAACACCGGGGAGCTGTTTTTT CASSEGANTGELFF
TRBJ2-2 TRBV11-2 NA NA TGTGCCAGCAGCAGCGCTCGGGGGTTGGGCACCGGGGAGCTGTTTTTT CASSSARGLGTGELFF
TRBJ2-7 TRBV19 TRBD2 NA TGTGCCAGTAGTATTATGGAGGGAGGGAGCTACGAGCAGTACTTC CASSIMEGGSYEQYF
TRBJ1-1 TRBV28 TRBD1 NA TGTGCCAGCAGTACTAAGGACAGGGGAGCCACTGAAGCTTTCTTT CASSTKDRGATEAFF
TRBJ2-7 TRBV7-9 TRBD1 NA TGTGCCAGCAGCTTTGGGGACAGCTCCTACGAGCAGTACTTC CASSFGDSSYEQYF
TRBJ1-3 TRBV7-9 NA few TGTGCCAGCAGCCACCAGGTATCTGGAAACACCATATATTTT CASSHQVSGNTIYF
TRBJ1-3 TRBV28 TRBD1 once TGTGCCAGCAGTTTATGGGGACAGGCTGGAAACACCATATATTTT CASSLWGQAGNTIYF
TRBJ1-1 TRBV13 TRBD1 once TGTGCCAGCAGCCCGGGACAGGGCTACACTGAAGCTTTCTTT CASSPGQGYTEAFF
TRBJ2-3 TRBV5-4 TRBD2 NA TGTGCCAGCAGCTTGAGATCGGGGGGTTCGAGCACAGATACGCAGTATTTT CASSLRSGGSSTDTQYF
TRBJ2-7 TRBV25-1 NA once TGTGCCAGCAGTGAGGTACAGACCTCCTACGAGCAGTACTTC CASSEVQTSYEQYF
TRBJ2-7 TRBV4-2 NA NA TGTGCCAGCAGCCATGCGACGGGGATGAGCTCCTACGAGCAGTACTTC CASSHATGMSSYEQYF
TRBJ1-5 TRBV5-1 NA NA TGCGCCAGCAGCTTGGATGGGACACCCATTGAGCCCCAGCATTTT CASSLDGTPIEPQHF
TRBJ2-7 TRBV3-1/TRBV3-2 TRBD2 NA TGTGCCAGCAGCCAAGATAGGGTAGCGGGGGGTTACGAGCAGTACTTC CASSQDRVAGGYEQYF
TRBJ1-6 TRBV19 TRBD1 NA TGTGCCAGTAGTCAGGGGGGCTCCTATAATTCACCCCTCCACTTT CASSQGGSYNSPLHF
TRBJ2-1 TRBV3-1/TRBV3-2 TRBD2 NA TGTGCCAGCAGCCAGGGCTGGCGGGGGGGCTACAATGAGCAGTTCTTC CASSQGWRGGYNEQFF
TRBJ2-5 TRBV12-5 TRBD1 many TGTGCTAGTGGCACGGACAGGGGTGAGACCCAGTACTTC CASGTDRGETQYF
TRBJ2-2 TRBV10-1 TRBD1 many TGCGCCAGCACCCCTGGGACAGCGAACACCGGGGAGCTGTTTTTT CASTPGTANTGELFF
TRBJ2-5 TRBV4-1 TRBD2 NA TGCGCCAGCAGCCAACTCCATTCGTTGGGGGGGAGGCAAGAGACCCAGTACTTC CASSQLHSLGGRQETQYF
TRBJ1-2 TRBV5-1 NA NA TGCGCCAGCAGCTTTGCGGACAAGACGGGCGGCTACACCTTC CASSFADKTGGYTF